These T cell receptor beta chains were read from a single sample in a study of blood T cell repertoires in COVID-19. Generated by immunoSEQ multiplex PCR, the TCRdb table keeps only in-frame clones and is missing some. The sample lists about 280,000 clones; roughly 80% were seen once. The specimen sequenced was PBMCs or T cells enriched from blood (not recorded which). These receptors were obtained from a man aged 35 to 55 who had been exposed to COVID-19. Each CDR3 is given with its conserved first and last residue. Fields, in order: CDR3 DNA, CDR3 protein, CDR3 length, clone size, V gene, D gene, J gene. The D gene is left open where the match is weak. The listing skips clone size in some rows; elsewhere it reads once, few, many or a size class.

cdr3_nt: TGTGCCAGCAGCCCCCGGGGTCTGGGGTACGCTGAAGCTTTCTTT
cdr3_aa: CASSPRGLGYAEAFF
cdr3_length: 15
clone_size: NA
v_call: TRBV7-9
d_call: NA
j_call: TRBJ1-1

cdr3_nt: TGCGCCAGCAGCTTGGACAGCCCTAGCAATCAGCCCCAGCATTTT
cdr3_aa: CASSLDSPSNQPQHF
cdr3_length: 15
clone_size: NA
v_call: TRBV5-1
d_call: NA
j_call: TRBJ1-5

cdr3_nt: TGTGCCAGCAGCCCAGAGGGGGCTAACTATGGCTACACCTTC
cdr3_aa: CASSPEGANYGYTF
cdr3_length: 14
clone_size: few
v_call: TRBV5-5
d_call: NA
j_call: TRBJ1-2

cdr3_nt: TGTGCCAGCAGCTTAGTTGTCAGGGGTCGCACAGATACGCAGTATTTT
cdr3_aa: CASSLVVRGRTDTQYF
cdr3_length: 16
clone_size: NA
v_call: TRBV11-2
d_call: NA
j_call: TRBJ2-3

cdr3_nt: TGCAGCGTTGACCACGGGAGGTGGGCAGATACGCAGTATTTT
cdr3_aa: CSVDHGRWADTQYF
cdr3_length: 14
clone_size: NA
v_call: TRBV29-1
d_call: TRBD2
j_call: TRBJ2-3

cdr3_nt: TGTGCCACCAGTGAACCAGGGAGGCGGGATGAGCAGTTCTTC
cdr3_aa: CATSEPGRRDEQFF
cdr3_length: 14
clone_size: NA
v_call: TRBV24-1
d_call: NA
j_call: TRBJ2-1

cdr3_nt: TGTGCCAGCAGATCCCTAGGAGCGGGAGGGCAGGGTGAGCAGTTCTTC
cdr3_aa: CASRSLGAGGQGEQFF
cdr3_length: 16
clone_size: NA
v_call: TRBV27
d_call: TRBD2
j_call: TRBJ2-1

cdr3_nt: TGTGCCAGCAGCCCAGGGACAGGGTATGAGCCCCAGCATTTT
cdr3_aa: CASSPGTGYEPQHF
cdr3_length: 14
clone_size: NA
v_call: TRBV9
d_call: TRBD1
j_call: TRBJ1-5

cdr3_nt: TGTGCCAGCAGCCAAGATATCCCCTTTAGCGGGAGGGTAAGAGATACGCAGTATTTT
cdr3_aa: CASSQDIPFSGRVRDTQYF
cdr3_length: 19
clone_size: NA
v_call: TRBV4-2
d_call: TRBD2
j_call: TRBJ2-3

cdr3_nt: TGTGCCAGCAGTCCGACTAGCGGGAGAATGGGAGATACGCAGTATTTT
cdr3_aa: CASSPTSGRMGDTQYF
cdr3_length: 16
clone_size: NA
v_call: TRBV27
d_call: TRBD2
j_call: TRBJ2-3

cdr3_nt: TGTGCCACCGGGCGGGACAGGGTGGACATTCAGTACTTC
cdr3_aa: CATGRDRVDIQYF
cdr3_length: 13
clone_size: NA
v_call: TRBV24-1
d_call: TRBD1
j_call: TRBJ2-4

cdr3_nt: TGTGCCAGCAGCGTAGACAGGGGGCTCTCTGGGGCCAACGTCCTGACTTTC
cdr3_aa: CASSVDRGLSGANVLTF
cdr3_length: 17
clone_size: NA
v_call: TRBV9
d_call: TRBD1
j_call: TRBJ2-6

cdr3_nt: TGCGCCAGCAGCTTTGGGATGGGCCAGGGTTACGATACGCAGTATTTT
cdr3_aa: CASSFGMGQGYDTQYF
cdr3_length: 16
clone_size: NA
v_call: TRBV5-1
d_call: NA
j_call: TRBJ2-3

cdr3_nt: TGTGCCAGTACGGAGCGACGACGGAGTAATGAGCAGTTCTTC
cdr3_aa: CASTERRRSNEQFF
cdr3_length: 14
clone_size: NA
v_call: TRBV19
d_call: NA
j_call: TRBJ2-1

cdr3_nt: TGCGCCAGCAGCCAAGATGCACAGGGGGCTTATGGCTACACCTTC
cdr3_aa: CASSQDAQGAYGYTF
cdr3_length: 15
clone_size: NA
v_call: TRBV4-1
d_call: TRBD1
j_call: TRBJ1-2

cdr3_nt: TGTGCCAGCAGCTTTAGCGGGAGGAGTTACAATGAGCAGTTCTTC
cdr3_aa: CASSFSGRSYNEQFF
cdr3_length: 15
clone_size: NA
v_call: TRBV5-6
d_call: TRBD2
j_call: TRBJ2-1